This TCR beta chain was identified in a study of blood T cell repertoires in COVID-19. About the research overall: Some COVID-19 samples were acute and others convalescent; all came from the United States, Italy and Spain. PBMCs, B-cell-depleted T cells, or T cells were the source of the cDNA or gDNA that made up the material.

In germline, CDR1 is SGHNT, CDR2 YYREEE (reference sequence). V lost 0 bases and J lost 7, with 14 bases in between. The CDR3 covers 15 residues. Seattle enrolled patients during active infection and tracked them longitudinally. Original processing notes: Cell counts per sample came from amplifying reference gene primers. The data were produced by immunoSEQ multiplex PCR, yet TCRdb's version contains in-frame clones alone and is incomplete. D and trimming were read from the DNA, whereas the V and J calls and clone size are those reported in that table. This table holds around 75,000 clones, around 80% found once.

The origin of this receptor is a middle-aged man with COVID-19, enrolled during active disease. Sequencing was performed on peripheral blood. The V call is TRBV5-4, the J call TRBJ2-1, with TRBD2 as a possible D gene (6 bases). CDR3 coding DNA: TGTGCCAGCAGCTTGGGCCCACTAGCCGGGAATGAGCAGTTCTTC. The encoded protein is CASSLGPLAGNEQFF.